These 22 T cell receptor beta chains were all obtained from the same sample, sequenced in a study of post-analysis software for immune sequencing data. Study outcomes and limitations: Patients used about 5 TRBV segments, including TRBV5-6, TRBV5-1 and TRBV20-1, more often than controls.

Their antigens remain unidentified. The authors incorporated unique molecular identifiers into the TCR beta cDNA libraries. TCRdb independently ran MiXCR on the PCR reads; one entry per CDR3 protein. This table has fewer than 550,000 distinct CDR3 sequences, around a third appearing once. Sequences were obtained from blood. The receptors were gathered from a girl aged 2 to 17 with multiple sclerosis.

This clonotype was seen more than once but under ten times. The chain couples TRBV3-1 to TRBJ1-4, with a possible D match to TRBD1 (5 bases). Germline loops: CDR1 LGHDT, CDR2 YNNKEL (reference sequence). The V end was cut by 10 bases, the J end by 0 bases, with 18 bases between. This CDR3 spans 16 amino acids. The CDR3 is CAMHTVGTATNEKLFF. The CDR3 nucleotides read TGTGCCATGCACACCGTTGGGACTGCAACTAATGAAAAACTGTTTTTT.

The gene calls are TRBV6-4 and TRBJ2-7, with 13 nucleotides matching TRBD2. Losses at the gene ends were 2 bases for V and 5 bases for J; bases not matched to a gene: 15. The CDR3 is 19 residues long. Per the germline V gene, CDR1 is MRHNA and CDR2 is SNTAGT. This CDR3 is CASSDPRTSGGSSVHEQYF. The CDR3 DNA is TGTGCCAGCAGTGACCCAAGGACTAGCGGGGGTTCATCAGTTCACGAGCAGTACTTC.

This clonotype has a handful of counts. This sequence joins TRBV6-1 and TRBJ2-1; D unclear. The CDR3 is 13 amino acids. The germline V gene has CDR1 MNHNS and CDR2 SASEGT. V lost 6 bases and J lost 4, with 10 bases in between. Here the CDR3 reads CASRYGPYNEQFF. DNA for the CDR3: TGTGCCAGCAGATACGGACCTTACAATGAGCAGTTCTTC.

The V and J genes are TRBV7-2 and TRBJ2-3, with a tentative D call TRBD2 (6 bases). Trimming shortened V by 1 base and J by 4 bases, and 15 bases separated the two germline ends. This CDR3 is built from 16 residues. Germline assignment: CDR1 SGHTA and CDR2 FQGNSA. In DNA form, the CDR3 reads TGTGCCAGCAGCTTAGTCGGTAGCGGAGTAGCAGATACGCAGTATTTT. Translated: CASSLVGSGVADTQYF. Together with reference TRBV7-2 and TRBJ2-3, the CDR3 gives the full variable domain: GAGVSQSPSNKVTEKGKDVELRCDPISGHTALYWYRQSLGQGLEFLIYFQGNSAPDKSGLPSDRFSAERTGGSVSTLTIQRTQQEDSAVYLCASSLVGSGVADTQYFGPGTRLTVL.

The sample holds a few counts of this clonotype. The CDR3 DNA reads TGTGCCAGCCAGGACGATTATAGCAATCAGCCCCAGCATTTT. Translated, it gives CASQDDYSNQPQHF. The rearrangement links TRBV19 to TRBJ1-5, with D unresolved. Trimming pared 9 bases from V and 0 bases from J, leaving 12 bases between. Germline values: CDR1 LNHDA, CDR2 SQIVND (reference sequence). The CDR3 totals 14 residues.

The chain has TRBV5-1 and TRBJ1-1; 7 nucleotides agree with TRBD1. J lost 1 base, V lost 2 bases, and 17 bases had no gene match. There are 19 residues in the CDR3. Germline CDR1 is SGHRS and CDR2 is YFSETQ. For the CDR3, the DNA is TGCGCCAGCAGCTTTGAGTCGTTCCAGGGGGGAGGTAAGAACACTGAAGCTTTCTTT. Protein sequence: CASSFESFQGGGKNTEAFF.

The J gene is TRBJ2-7, the V gene TRBV5-1, with 9 bases lining up with TRBD1. The J call may be mistaken, given a closer DNA end match to TRBJ2-5. Per the germline V gene, CDR1 is SGHRS and CDR2 is YFSETQ. The CDR3 consists of 15 residues. This chain's CDR3 is CASSSSGTGRGTQYF. CDR3 bases: TGCGCCAGCAGCTCCTCCGGGACAGGGAGAGGGACCCAGTACTTC.

This clonotype was counted only a few times. CDR3 in DNA: TGTGCCAGCAGCAAAGAGGGGGGGGAGATATACAATGAGCAGTTCTTC. It codes for CASSKEGGEIYNEQFF. The chain links TRBV21-1 to TRBJ2-1; the D call TRBD1 from the table was never checked on the DNA. TRBV21-1 is described as a pseudogene. The CDR3 has 16 residues.

This rearrangement joins TRBV11-2 to TRBJ2-4, with D perhaps matching TRBD2 (5 bases). The CDR3 has 12 amino acids. V was clipped by 1 base and J by 8 bases, with 6 bases between them. Germline CDR1 reads SGHAT; CDR2 reads FQNNGV. The DNA of the CDR3 is TGTGCCAGCAGCTTAGGGCGGGACATTCAGTACTTC. Its translation is CASSLGRDIQYF.

The chain combines TRBV5-1 with TRBJ2-3; 10 bases map to TRBD2. CDR1 and CDR2 (germline): SGHRS, YFSETQ. V trimming: 3 bases; J trimming: 4 bases; junction bases outside the gene matches: 8. The CDR3 runs 16 residues. CDR3 sequence (DNA): TGCGCCAGCAGCTCGGTACTAGCGGGGTCCCCAGATACGCAGTATTTT. Amino acids: CASSSVLAGSPDTQYF.

Here the CDR3 DNA reads TGCAGCGTTCTAGCGGGTCCCACAATGACCTACAATGAGCAGTTCTTC. Translated, it gives CSVLAGPTMTYNEQFF. The gene calls are TRBV29-1 and TRBJ2-1; TRBD2 aligns across 8 bases. V shed 5 bases and J 2 bases; nucleotides not matched to a gene: 11. Per the germline V gene, CDR1 is SQVTM and CDR2 is ANQGSEA. The CDR3 contains 16 residues.

This clonotype was detected many times. CDR3 bases: TGCAGCGTTGTCCACGGAAACTATGGCTACACCTTC. Translated, it gives CSVVHGNYGYTF. This rearrangement joins TRBV29-1 to TRBJ1-2; unclear D gene. CDR3 length equals 12 residues. Germline CDR1 is SQVTM and CDR2 is ANQGSEA. With 4 bases removed from V and 2 bases from J, the gap between germline ends came to 8 bases.

This clonotype was counted between two and nine times. The V gene is TRBV6-1, the J gene TRBJ2-3; 7 bases are shared with TRBD1. The CDR3 runs to 14 residues. With 10 bases clipped from V and 4 bases from J, the junction kept 11 bases outside the gene matches. Germline values: CDR1 MNHNS, CDR2 SASEGT. CDR3 nucleotides: TGTGCCACCCGGGACAGTGGTGGGTCAGATACGCAGTATTTT. Amino acids: CATRDSGGSDTQYF.

V gene TRBV29-1 combines with J gene TRBJ2-7; 12 nucleotides agree with TRBD1. After removal of 6 bases from V and 7 bases from J, the junction contained 13 bases not matched to a gene. The germline CDR1 and CDR2 sequences are SQVTM and ANQGSEA. The CDR3 extends over 15 amino acids. CDR3 sequence: CSVPKGQGASREQYF. CDR3 nucleotide sequence: TGCAGCGTGCCAAAGGGACAGGGGGCGTCGAGGGAGCAGTACTTC.

A few counts support this clonotype. The V and J genes are TRBV4-2 and TRBJ1-2, with 7 bases aligning to TRBD1. Germline-derived CDR1 and CDR2 are LGHNA and YNFKEQ. The trim removed 1 base at V and 4 bases at J, leaving 9 bases unmatched. The CDR3 contains 16 residues. The CDR3 loop reads CASSQVPTSGGYGYTF. CDR3 in DNA: TGTGCCAGCAGCCAAGTCCCCACCTCAGGGGGCTATGGCTACACCTTC.

The chain employs TRBV20-1 and TRBJ2-1; possibly TRBD1 for D (6 bases). The V and J ends lost 3 bases and 4 bases respectively, with 13 bases between them. CDR1 is DFQATT, CDR2 SNEGSKA, per germline (reference sequence). CDR3 length: 14 amino acids. CDR3 in DNA: TGCAGTGCTAGGGGGTCAGGGGAATACAATGAGCAGTTCTTC. This sequence encodes CSARGSGEYNEQFF.

The rearrangement joins TRBV27 to TRBJ1-2, with D perhaps matching TRBD1 (5 bases). The germline V and J ends were trimmed by 3 bases and 4 bases, with 9 bases remaining between them. From germline, CDR1 is MNHEY and CDR2 SMNVEV (reference sequence). The CDR3 spans 13 residues. The CDR3 DNA reads as TGTGCCAGCAGTTTCCTCGGGGGCTATGGCTACACCTTC. Encoded protein: CASSFLGGYGYTF.

The chain joins TRBV5-1 to TRBJ2-5; the D is unclear. V lost 1 base and J lost 2, with 9 bases in between. This CDR3 region has 14 residues. CDR1 is SGHRS and CDR2 is YFSETQ in the germline V gene. The DNA for the CDR3 is TGCGCCAGCAGCTTGAGGGTGGGACAAGAGACCCAGTACTTC. The encoded protein is CASSLRVGQETQYF.

This clonotype was counted between two and nine times. In DNA, the CDR3 is TGTGCCAGCGGAGGACCTGGACGGAACTATGGCTACACCTTC. Translated, it gives CASGGPGRNYGYTF. The genes are TRBV6-5 and TRBJ1-2; no clear D gene. The CDR3 sequence is 14 residues long. V was shortened by 8 bases and J by 2 bases, with 15 bases between the two germline ends. Germline V gene sequence: CDR1 MNHEY, CDR2 SVGAGI.

This clonotype was seen a few times. The genes are TRBV9 and TRBJ1-2, with 9 bases fitting TRBD1. CDR1 is SGDLS, CDR2 YYNGEE, per germline. The CDR3 is made up of 13 amino acids. Unmatched junction bases numbered 6, after V lost 4 bases and J lost 8 bases. In nucleotides, the CDR3 is TGTGCCAGCAGCATGGGACAGGGCGGCGGCTACACCTTC. Encoded protein: CASSMGQGGGYTF.

V gene TRBV10-1 combines with J gene TRBJ2-2; possible D gene TRBD1, 6 bases. The CDR3 has 16 amino acids. Trimming pared 5 bases from V and 1 base from J, leaving 14 bases between. Germline CDR1 WNHNN, CDR2 SYGVQD (reference sequence). The CDR3 DNA follows: TGCGCCAGCAGTCGTGCCGGGACACAGAACACCGGGGAGCTGTTTTTT. As protein: CASSRAGTQNTGELFF.

This clonotype was detected a few times. The V gene is TRBV20-1, the J gene TRBJ2-4, with D perhaps TRBD2 (6 bases). Germline CDR1 reads DFQATT; CDR2 reads SNEGSKA (reference sequence). The CDR3 length is 13 residues. The CDR3 loop reads CSPWGLAKNIQYF. CDR3 DNA: TGCAGCCCCTGGGGACTAGCCAAAAACATTCAGTACTTC.